Shown below are 15 T cell receptor beta chains from a single sample sequenced in a study of T cell repertoires in cytomegalovirus infection. TCRdb fed the reads into MiXCR, producing one record per CDR3 protein. The repertoire holds some 400,000 distinct CDR3 sequences, with approximately 30% as singletons. The sequencing sample was made of PBMCs. Receptors were obtained from a human donor in good health (CMV status not recorded). Some clones in this sample may be carry-over from other donors' samples.

This clonotype was detected a few times. This may come from a read error, since a much larger clone is one base off. The chain has TRBV7-2 and TRBJ1-1; TRBD1 agrees at 7 bases. Germline V gene lookup returns CDR1 SGHTA and CDR2 FQGNSA. The CDR3 covers 18 residues. The CDR3 region is CSSSLRGGTGVGYTEAFF. The CDR3 DNA follows: TGTTCCAGCAGCTTGCGGGGTGGAACAGGGGTGGGTTATACTGAAGCTTTCTTT. The full variable domain, its missing parts supplied by reference TRBV7-2 and TRBJ1-1, is GAGVSQSPSNKVTEKGKDVELRCDPISGHTALYWYRQSLGQGLEFLIYFQGNSAPDKSGLPSDRFSAERTGGSVSTLTIQRTQQEDSAVYLCSSSLRGGTGVGYTEAFFGQGTRLTVV.

This clonotype has just a few counts. This sequence joins TRBV15 and TRBJ1-1; D possibly corresponds to TRBD1 (5 bases). Trimming took 0 bases from V and 4 from J, leaving 12 bases between them. Germline V gene data show CDR1 as LNHNV and CDR2 as YYDKDF (reference sequence). The CDR3 covers 15 residues. CDR3 nucleotide sequence: TGTGCCACCAGCAGAGATAGGGGATCGAGCACTGAAGCTTTCTTT. This codes for CATSRDRGSSTEAFF. The whole variable domain, remainder taken from reference TRBV15 and TRBJ1-1, is DAMVIQNPRYQVTQFGKPVTLSCSQTLNHNVMYWYQQKSSQAPKLLFHYYDKDFNNEADTPDNFQSRRPNTSFCFLDIRSPGLGDTAMYLCATSRDRGSSTEAFFGQGTRLTVV.

This clonotype showed up many times. This rearrangement joins TRBV28 to TRBJ1-2; tentative D call: TRBD1 (6 bases). CDR1 and CDR2 from the germline V gene are MDHEN and SYDVKM. CDR3 length: 17 residues. Trimming stripped 8 bases from V and 1 base from J, with 23 bases between. In nucleotides, the CDR3 is TGTGCCAGCGACAGGCATGACTGGGACGGCTATAACTATGGCTACACCTTC. This sequence encodes CASDRHDWDGYNYGYTF.

The chain uses TRBV7-8 and TRBJ1-1; 8 nucleotides line up with TRBD1. Germline-derived CDR1 and CDR2 are SGHVS and FQNEAQ. There are 15 residues in the CDR3. The junction had 9 bases not matched to a gene; V was cut back by 1 base and J by 8 bases. The CDR3 is CASSLEGAGGTEAFF. The CDR3 bases are TGTGCCAGCAGCTTAGAAGGGGCAGGGGGCACCGAAGCTTTCTTT.

This clonotype was seen many times. The chain uses TRBV7-2 and TRBJ2-2, with 11 bases fitting TRBD1. This CDR3 is built from 16 residues. V lost 2 bases and J lost 7; bases outside the gene matches: 6. Germline assignment: CDR1 SGHTA and CDR2 FQGNSA. CDR3: CASSLTGQGAGGELFF. CDR3 nucleotide sequence: TGTGCCAGCAGCTTAACAGGACAGGGGGCTGGCGGGGAGCTGTTTTTT.

The chain has TRBV5-1 and TRBJ1-1, with TRBD1 matching 10 bases. The CDR3 consists of 16 residues. Germline values: CDR1 SGHRS, CDR2 YFSETQ. V lost 3 bases to trimming and J lost 3 bases; unmatched junction nucleotides: 8. The CDR3 loop reads CASSYRDRGRDTEAFF. The CDR3 DNA sequence: TGCGCCAGCAGCTACCGGGACAGGGGAAGGGACACTGAAGCTTTCTTT.

This clonotype turned up a few times. The chain employs TRBV7-2 and TRBJ2-2; 7 positions agree with TRBD1. From germline, CDR1 is SGHTA and CDR2 FQGNSA. The V segment lost 9 bases and the J segment 4 bases; nucleotides outside the gene matches: 8. CDR3 length: 14 residues. The CDR3 is CARGTTGFTGELFF. As DNA, the CDR3 is TGTGCCAGGGGGACGACAGGGTTCACCGGGGAGCTGTTTTTT.

The chain links TRBV7-3 to TRBJ2-2; 9 positions agree with TRBD1. Trimming removed 5 bases from V and 2 bases from J; junction bases left unmatched: 12. The germline CDR1 and CDR2 sequences are SGHTA and FQGTGA. This CDR3 contains 18 residues. CDR3 bases: TGTGCCAGCAGCCGAATACTCAGGACAGGGGAAAACACCGGGGAGCTGTTTTTT. Its translation: CASSRILRTGENTGELFF.

The genes are TRBV4-1 and TRBJ1-6, with 11 bases that match TRBD1. The CDR3 covers 18 residues. The V gene end was trimmed by 0 bases and the J gene end by 10 bases; junction bases not matched to a gene: 11. Germline CDR1 and CDR2: MGHRA and YSYEKL. The CDR3 here is CASSQELGSGTGGSPLHF. The CDR3, as DNA: TGCGCCAGCAGCCAAGAGCTTGGCTCCGGGACAGGGGGATCACCCCTCCACTTT.

This clonotype has a handful of counts. The chain employs TRBV6-1 and TRBJ2-3; either TRBD1 or TRBD2 may supply D (5 bases each). Trimming took off 6 bases at V and 0 bases at J, with 13 bases between the two ends. The CDR3 has 15 residues. In germline, CDR1 is MNHNS, CDR2 SASEGT. Written as DNA, the CDR3 is TGTGCCAGCAGCCAGCCCTGGGACAGCACAGATACGCAGTATTTT. It translates to CASSQPWDSTDTQYF.

As for this clonotype: The junction does not match germline at one end; this may be a read error. The J gene is TRBJ1-1, the V gene TRBV7-9; D is unresolved. Germline assignment: CDR1 SEHNR and CDR2 FQNEAQ (reference sequence). The CDR3 totals 13 residues. Here the CDR3 DNA reads TGTGACAGCAGCTTATCCAGGATGGCTGAAGCTTTCTTT. Residues: CDSSLSRMAEAFF.

As to this clonotype: The conserved final phenylalanine or tryptophan is absent from the CDR3, which likely points to a read error. The V call is TRBV14, the J call TRBJ2-7; D is perhaps TRBD1 (5 bases). Trimming stripped 3 bases from V and 4 bases from J, with 13 bases between. Germline CDR1 is SGHDN and CDR2 is FVKESK. This CDR3 contains 14 residues. The CDR3 DNA reads as TGTGCCAGCAGCCATTACCAGGGAAATTACGAGCAGTACTTA. As protein: CASSHYQGNYEQYL.

This clonotype occurred a few times. The chain links TRBV24-1 to TRBJ1-1, with D unclear. V lost 3 bases and J 4 bases, leaving 8 bases between the germline ends. The CDR3 extends over 13 amino acids. CDR1 and CDR2 from the germline V gene are KGHDR and SFDVKD. The CDR3 nucleotides read TGTGCCACCAGTGATCGAGGTATCACTGAAGCTTTCTTT. It encodes CATSDRGITEAFF.

This clonotype was counted only a few times. This rearrangement joins TRBV11-2 to TRBJ2-1, with 8 bases identical to TRBD2. This CDR3 contains 16 residues. The V and J ends lost 1 base and 1 base, in that order; junction bases with no gene match: 3. Germline lookup yields CDR1 SGHAT and CDR2 FQNNGV. As DNA, the CDR3 is TGTGCCAGCAGCTTAGGCGGGGGGCTTTCCTACAATGAGCAGTTCTTC. It yields the protein CASSLGGGLSYNEQFF.

This clonotype has a count of ten or more. The chain employs TRBV7-2 and TRBJ2-3, with 8 bases that match TRBD2. The germline V gene has CDR1 SGHTA and CDR2 FQGNSA. The CDR3 runs 16 residues. After removal of 4 bases from V and 0 bases from J, the junction contained 6 bases not matched to a gene. The CDR3 DNA reads TGTGCCAGCAGCTCACTAGCGGCGTTTAGCACAGATACGCAGTATTTT. It translates to CASSSLAAFSTDTQYF.